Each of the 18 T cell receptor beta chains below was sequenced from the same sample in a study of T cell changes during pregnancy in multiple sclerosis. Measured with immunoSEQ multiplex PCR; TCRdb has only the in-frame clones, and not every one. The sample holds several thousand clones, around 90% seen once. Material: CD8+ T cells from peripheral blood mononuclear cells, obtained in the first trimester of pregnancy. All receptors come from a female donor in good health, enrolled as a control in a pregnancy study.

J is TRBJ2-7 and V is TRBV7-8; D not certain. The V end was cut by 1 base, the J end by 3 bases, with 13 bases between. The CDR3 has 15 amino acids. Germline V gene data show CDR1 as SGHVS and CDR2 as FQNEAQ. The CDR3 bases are TGTGCCAGCAGCTTAGAAGCGACGATGAACTACGAGCAGTACTTC. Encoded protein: CASSLEATMNYEQYF. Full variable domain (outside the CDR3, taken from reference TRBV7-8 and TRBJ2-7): GAGVSQSPRYKVAKRGQDVALRCDPISGHVSLFWYQQALGQGPEFLTYFQNEAQLDKSGLPSDRFFAERPEGSVSTLKIQRTQQEDSAVYLCASSLEATMNYEQYFGPGTRLTVT.

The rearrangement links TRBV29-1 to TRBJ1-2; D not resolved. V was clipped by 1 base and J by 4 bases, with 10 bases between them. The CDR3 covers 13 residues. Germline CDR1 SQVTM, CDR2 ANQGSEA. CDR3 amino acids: CSVEGGSGYGYTF. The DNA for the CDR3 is TGCAGCGTTGAAGGAGGGTCTGGCTATGGCTACACCTTC. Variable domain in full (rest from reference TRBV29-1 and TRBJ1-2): SAVISQKPSRDICQRGTSLTIQCQVDSQVTMMFWYRQQPGQSLTLIATANQGSEATYESGFVIDKFPISRPNLTFSTLTVSNMSPEDSSIYLCSVEGGSGYGYTFGSGTRLTVV.

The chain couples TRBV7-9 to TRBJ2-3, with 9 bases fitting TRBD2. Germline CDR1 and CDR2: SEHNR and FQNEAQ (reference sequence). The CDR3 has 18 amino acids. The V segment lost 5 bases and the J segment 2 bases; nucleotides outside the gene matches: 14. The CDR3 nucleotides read TGTGCCAGCAGCCCACTTGGCGGGGGGGAGGAGCCCACAGATACGCAGTATTTT. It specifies CASSPLGGGEEPTDTQYF.

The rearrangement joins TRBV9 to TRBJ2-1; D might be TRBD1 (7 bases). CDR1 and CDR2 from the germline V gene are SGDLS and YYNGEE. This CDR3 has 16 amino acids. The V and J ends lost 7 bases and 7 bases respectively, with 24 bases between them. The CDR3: CASDTPAGGSKNEQFF. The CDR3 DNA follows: TGTGCCAGCGACACCCCAGCAGGGGGGAGCAAAAATGAGCAGTTCTTC.

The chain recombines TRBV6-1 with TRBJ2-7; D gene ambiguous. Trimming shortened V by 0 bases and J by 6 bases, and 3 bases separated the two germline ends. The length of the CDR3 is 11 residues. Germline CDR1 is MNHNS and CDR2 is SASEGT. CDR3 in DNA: TGTGCCAGCAGTGAAGCCTCCGAGCAGTACTTC. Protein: CASSEASEQYF.

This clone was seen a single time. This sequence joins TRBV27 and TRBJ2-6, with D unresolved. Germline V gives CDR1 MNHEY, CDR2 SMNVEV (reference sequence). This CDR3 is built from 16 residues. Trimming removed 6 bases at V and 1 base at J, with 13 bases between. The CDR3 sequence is CASSPLPVSGANVLTF. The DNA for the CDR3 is TGTGCCAGCAGCCCATTACCGGTTTCTGGGGCCAACGTCCTGACTTTC.

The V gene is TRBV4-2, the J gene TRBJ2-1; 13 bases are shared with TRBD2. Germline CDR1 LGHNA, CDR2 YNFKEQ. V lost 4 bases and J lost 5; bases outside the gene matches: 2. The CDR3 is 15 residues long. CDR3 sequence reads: CASSPGLAGNNEQFF. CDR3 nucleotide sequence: TGTGCCAGCAGCCCGGGACTAGCGGGGAACAATGAGCAGTTCTTC.

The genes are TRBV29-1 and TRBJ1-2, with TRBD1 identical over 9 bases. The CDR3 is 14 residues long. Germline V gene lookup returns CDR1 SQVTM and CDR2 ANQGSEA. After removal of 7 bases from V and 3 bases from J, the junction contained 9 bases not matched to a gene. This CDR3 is CSAVGQGVYYGYTF. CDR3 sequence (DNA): TGCAGCGCCGTGGGACAGGGAGTTTACTATGGCTACACCTTC.

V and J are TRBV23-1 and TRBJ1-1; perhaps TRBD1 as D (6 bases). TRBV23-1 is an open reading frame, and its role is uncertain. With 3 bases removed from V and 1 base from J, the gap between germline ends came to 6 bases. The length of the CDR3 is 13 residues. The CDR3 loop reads CASSHRGNTEAFF. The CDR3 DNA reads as TGCGCCAGCAGTCACAGGGGGAACACTGAAGCTTTCTTT.

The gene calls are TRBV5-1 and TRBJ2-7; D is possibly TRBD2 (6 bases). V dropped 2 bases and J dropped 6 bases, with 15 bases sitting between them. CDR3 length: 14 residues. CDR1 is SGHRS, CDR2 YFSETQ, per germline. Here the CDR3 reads CASSFQSPAGEQYF. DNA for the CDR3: TGCGCCAGCAGCTTCCAAAGTCCAGCGGGCGAGCAGTACTTC. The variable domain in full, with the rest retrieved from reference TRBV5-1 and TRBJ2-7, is KAGVTQTPRYLIKTRGQQVTLSCSPISGHRSVSWYQQTPGQGLQFLFEYFSETQRNKGNFPGRFSGRQFSNSRSEMNVSTLELGDSALYLCASSFQSPAGEQYFGPGTRLTVT.

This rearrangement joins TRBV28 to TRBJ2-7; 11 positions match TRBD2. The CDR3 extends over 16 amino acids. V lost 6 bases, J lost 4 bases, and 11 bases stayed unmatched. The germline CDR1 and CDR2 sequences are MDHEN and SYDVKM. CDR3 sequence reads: CASSQISGRGRYEQYF. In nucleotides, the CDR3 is TGTGCCAGCAGCCAGATTAGCGGGAGGGGGAGGTACGAGCAGTACTTC.

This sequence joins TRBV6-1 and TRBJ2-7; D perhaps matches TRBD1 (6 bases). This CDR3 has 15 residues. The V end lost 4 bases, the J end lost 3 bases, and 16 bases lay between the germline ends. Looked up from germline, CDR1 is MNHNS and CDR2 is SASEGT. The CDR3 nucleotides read TGTGCCAGCAGTGCCCGGACAGATAGTGGCTACGAGCAGTACTTC. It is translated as CASSARTDSGYEQYF.

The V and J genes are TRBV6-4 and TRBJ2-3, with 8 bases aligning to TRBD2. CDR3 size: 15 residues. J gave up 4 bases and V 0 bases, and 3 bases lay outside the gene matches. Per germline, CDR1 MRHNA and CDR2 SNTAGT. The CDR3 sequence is CASSDSGLAADTQYF. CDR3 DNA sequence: TGTGCCAGCAGTGACTCCGGACTAGCTGCAGATACGCAGTATTTT.

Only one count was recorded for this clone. The DNA of the CDR3 is TGTGCCAGCAGCTTAGTACCAGGGCTAAGCTACGAGCAGTACTTC. It codes for CASSLVPGLSYEQYF. The gene calls are TRBV7-9 and TRBJ2-7, with TRBD1 as a possible D gene (5 bases). The V gene lost 1 base and the J gene lost 3 bases, with 13 bases spanning the gap. The CDR3 is made up of 15 amino acids. Germline V gene sequence: CDR1 SEHNR, CDR2 FQNEAQ (reference sequence).

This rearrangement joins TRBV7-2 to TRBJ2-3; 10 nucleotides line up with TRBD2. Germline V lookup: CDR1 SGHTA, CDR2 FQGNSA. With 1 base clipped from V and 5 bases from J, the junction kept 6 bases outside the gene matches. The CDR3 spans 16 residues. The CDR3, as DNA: TGTGCCAGCAGCTTAGGAGCGGGGGGGCTCTTAGATACGCAGTATTTT. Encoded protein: CASSLGAGGLLDTQYF.

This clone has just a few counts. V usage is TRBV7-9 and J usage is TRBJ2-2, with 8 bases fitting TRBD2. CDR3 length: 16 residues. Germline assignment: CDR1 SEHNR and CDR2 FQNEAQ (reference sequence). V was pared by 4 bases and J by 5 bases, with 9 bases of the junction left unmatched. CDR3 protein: CASSSWTSSQTGELFF. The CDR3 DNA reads TGTGCCAGCAGCTCCTGGACTAGCAGTCAGACCGGGGAGCTGTTTTTT.

The CDR3 DNA reads as TGTGCCAGCAGCATTGGGACTAGCGGTTACAATGAGCAGTTCTTC. It codes for CASSIGTSGYNEQFF. The chain recombines TRBV7-2 with TRBJ2-1, with 11 bases matching TRBD2. The CDR3 sequence is 15 residues long. Germline V lookup: CDR1 SGHTA, CDR2 FQGNSA. Losses at the gene ends were 5 bases for V and 4 bases for J; bases not matched to a gene: 4.

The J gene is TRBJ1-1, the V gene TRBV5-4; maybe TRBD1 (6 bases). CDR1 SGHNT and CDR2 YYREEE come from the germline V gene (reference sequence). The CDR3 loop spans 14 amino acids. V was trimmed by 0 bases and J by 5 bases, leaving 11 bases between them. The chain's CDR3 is CASSLVQGLTEAFF. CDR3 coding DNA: TGTGCCAGCAGCTTGGTTCAGGGGCTGACTGAAGCTTTCTTT.